One sample yielded the 17 T cell receptor beta chains listed below, sequenced in a study of ipilimumab plus nivolumab after autologous stem cell transplantation. Some clones are missing from TCRdb's copy, which holds only in-frame ones; the method was immunoSEQ multiplex PCR. The repertoire holds some 87,000 clones, with approximately 86% as singletons. This material consisted of PBMCs, taken in a trial of ipilimumab plus nivolumab as post-transplant consolidation. The origin of the receptors is a male donor with diffuse large B-cell lymphoma.

The V call is TRBV4-1, the J call TRBJ1-2; tentatively, D is TRBD1 (5 bases). The CDR3 totals 15 residues. Germline V CDR1 and CDR2: MGHRA, YSYEKL. V shed 1 base and J shed 4 bases, with 13 bases lying between them. CDR3 amino acids: CASSQGGGGFYGYTF. In nucleotides, the CDR3 is TGCGCCAGCAGCCAAGGTGGTGGGGGTTTCTATGGCTACACCTTC.

This sequence joins TRBV5-4 and TRBJ2-5; TRBD2 aligns across 8 bases. CDR1 is SGHNT, CDR2 YYREEE, per germline (reference sequence). CDR3 size: 15 residues. Losses at the gene ends were 0 bases for V and 1 base for J; bases not matched to a gene: 2. This CDR3 reads CASSLAGGIQETQYF. CDR3 DNA: TGTGCCAGCAGCTTGGCGGGGGGGATCCAAGAGACCCAGTACTTC.

This chain joins TRBV7-6 and TRBJ2-7; D gene ambiguous. In germline, CDR1 is SGHVS, CDR2 FNYEAQ. The CDR3 runs 14 residues. Trimming took 2 bases from V and 2 from J, leaving 10 bases between them. The chain's CDR3 is CASSLSAQAYEQYF. Here the CDR3 DNA reads TGTGCCAGCAGCTTATCAGCTCAAGCCTACGAGCAGTACTTC.

The chain is built from TRBV29-1 and TRBJ2-1; the D gene is possibly TRBD2 (5 bases). Trimming took 0 bases from V and 6 from J, leaving 12 bases between them. Germline V CDR1 and CDR2: SQVTM, ANQGSEA. The CDR3 has 14 residues. The CDR3 protein is CSVEDDGVGNEQFF. Here the CDR3 DNA reads TGCAGCGTTGAAGACGACGGGGTCGGCAATGAGCAGTTCTTC.

The chain links TRBV6-6 to TRBJ1-1; 10 nucleotides align to TRBD1. This CDR3 has 14 residues. The V and J ends lost 7 bases and 2 bases, in that order; junction bases with no gene match: 4. Per the germline V gene, CDR1 is MNHNY and CDR2 is SVGAGI (reference sequence). CDR3 in amino acids: CASILTGGNTEAFF. The CDR3 DNA sequence: TGTGCCAGCATTCTGACAGGGGGCAACACTGAAGCTTTCTTT.

This clone was found a few times. The V call is TRBV4-3, the J call TRBJ2-3; D uncertain. The V gene lost 0 bases and the J gene lost 5 bases, with 12 bases spanning the gap. Per germline, CDR1 LGHNA and CDR2 YSLEER. The CDR3 has 15 amino acids. The CDR3 DNA reads TGCGCCAGCAGCCAAGATGGGCCTAACGGAGATACGCAGTATTTT. This translates into CASSQDGPNGDTQYF.

The rearrangement links TRBV6-6 to TRBJ2-4, with a tentative D call TRBD1 (5 bases). This CDR3 is built from 14 residues. The V end lost 4 bases, the J end lost 7 bases, and 14 bases lay between the germline ends. The V gene's germline CDR1 is MNHNY and CDR2 SVGAGI (reference sequence). CDR3 bases: TGTGCCAGCAGTTTTACCGACAGCGCTAACATTCAGTACTTC. Translated: CASSFTDSANIQYF.

For the CDR3, the DNA is TGTGCCAGCAGTGAGCGGGACTCTAATTCACCCCTCCACTTT. Translation: CASSERDSNSPLHF. This rearrangement joins TRBV2 to TRBJ1-6; a weak D match, TRBD1 (5 bases). This CDR3 is built from 14 residues. Trimming pared 3 bases from V and 6 bases from J, leaving 9 bases between. The germline V gene encodes CDR1 SNHLY and CDR2 FYNNEI. Full variable domain (remainder filled in from reference TRBV2 and TRBJ1-6): EPEVTQTPSHQVTQMGQEVILRCVPISNHLYFYWYRQILGQKVEFLVSFYNNEISEKSEIFDDQFSVERPDGSNFTLKIRSTKLEDSAMYFCASSERDSNSPLHFGNGTRLTVT.

The rearrangement uses TRBV11-2 and TRBJ2-7; weak D call: TRBD1 (6 bases). The germline gives CDR1 SGHAT, CDR2 FQNNGV. V lost 3 bases, J lost 1 base, and 10 bases lay in between. The CDR3 covers 14 residues. Here the CDR3 reads CASSFLQGSYEQYF. The DNA of the CDR3 is TGTGCCAGCAGCTTTTTACAGGGATCCTACGAGCAGTACTTC. Variable domain in full (rest from reference TRBV11-2 and TRBJ2-7): EAGVAQSPRYKIIEKRQSVAFWCNPISGHATLYWYQQILGQGPKLLIQFQNNGVVDDSQLPKDRFSAERLKGVDSTLKIQPAKLEDSAVYLCASSFLQGSYEQYFGPGTRLTVT.

The chain employs TRBV6-1 and TRBJ1-2; D may be TRBD1 (6 bases). This CDR3 comprises 12 residues. The germline gives CDR1 MNHNS, CDR2 SASEGT. V lost 8 bases and J 6 bases, leaving 13 bases between the germline ends. The CDR3 loop is CASEGDTHGYTF. The CDR3 nucleotides read TGTGCCAGCGAGGGGGACACCCATGGCTACACCTTC.

The genes are TRBV2 and TRBJ2-3; TRBD1 aligns across 11 bases. The germline CDR1 and CDR2 sequences are SNHLY and FYNNEI. CDR3 length: 14 residues. V lost 6 bases, J lost 4 bases, and 3 bases stayed unmatched. CDR3 amino acids: CASSEDRGPDTQYF. The CDR3 bases are TGTGCCAGCAGCGAGGACAGGGGGCCAGATACGCAGTATTTT.

This chain's CDR3 is CASSLFGTSIGETQYF. The CDR3 region has the DNA TGTGCCAGCAGCTTATTCGGGACTAGTATTGGAGAGACCCAGTACTTC. The V and J genes are TRBV7-9 and TRBJ2-5; 8 bases line up with TRBD2. The CDR3 consists of 16 residues. After removal of 2 bases from V and 4 bases from J, the junction contained 9 bases not matched to a gene. CDR1 SEHNR and CDR2 FQNEAQ come from the germline V gene (reference sequence).

The chain links TRBV7-6 to TRBJ1-3; weak D call: TRBD1 (6 bases). Germline-derived CDR1 and CDR2 are SGHVS and FNYEAQ. The CDR3 is made up of 16 amino acids. The V gene lost 2 bases and the J gene lost 0 bases, with 11 bases spanning the gap. In nucleotides, the CDR3 is TGTGCCAGCAGCTTAAGACAGGCGAGCTCTGGAAACACCATATATTTT. It encodes CASSLRQASSGNTIYF.

The rearrangement uses TRBV7-2 and TRBJ2-2, with D perhaps TRBD1 (5 bases). The CDR3 covers 15 residues. The germline V gene encodes CDR1 SGHTA and CDR2 FQGNSA. V lost 4 bases and J lost 1, with 10 bases in between. The DNA of the CDR3 is TGTGCCAGCAGCTCATCTGGACAGAACACCGGGGAGCTGTTTTTT. Translating gives CASSSSGQNTGELFF.

Turning to this clone: This sample includes further DNA sequences coding for the same CDR3. The CDR3 protein is CATSRATGGGEQYF. Here the CDR3 DNA reads TGTGCCACCAGCAGAGCGACAGGGGGCGGTGAGCAGTACTTC. The chain couples TRBV15 to TRBJ2-7; 10 bases fit TRBD1. The length of the CDR3 is 14 residues. Germline V lookup: CDR1 LNHNV, CDR2 YYDKDF (reference sequence). With 1 base clipped from V and 7 bases from J, the junction kept 4 bases outside the gene matches.

This rearrangement joins TRBV7-2 to TRBJ1-5, with D hard to call. V was pared by 5 bases and J by 0 bases, with 11 bases between. CDR1 SGHTA and CDR2 FQGNSA come from the germline V gene. This CDR3 is 15 amino acids long. The CDR3 bases are TGTGCCAGCAGCCCCGGGAGGTATAGCAATCAGCCCCAGCATTTT. It yields the protein CASSPGRYSNQPQHF.

This sequence joins TRBV4-1 and TRBJ2-2, with 8 bases aligning to TRBD2. Germline loops: CDR1 MGHRA, CDR2 YSYEKL. This CDR3 has 17 residues. The V gene end was trimmed by 1 base and the J gene end by 4 bases; junction bases not matched to a gene: 8. The CDR3 sequence: CASSQAPGTRGTGELFF. CDR3 in DNA: TGCGCCAGCAGCCAAGCCCCCGGGACTAGGGGCACCGGGGAGCTGTTTTTT.